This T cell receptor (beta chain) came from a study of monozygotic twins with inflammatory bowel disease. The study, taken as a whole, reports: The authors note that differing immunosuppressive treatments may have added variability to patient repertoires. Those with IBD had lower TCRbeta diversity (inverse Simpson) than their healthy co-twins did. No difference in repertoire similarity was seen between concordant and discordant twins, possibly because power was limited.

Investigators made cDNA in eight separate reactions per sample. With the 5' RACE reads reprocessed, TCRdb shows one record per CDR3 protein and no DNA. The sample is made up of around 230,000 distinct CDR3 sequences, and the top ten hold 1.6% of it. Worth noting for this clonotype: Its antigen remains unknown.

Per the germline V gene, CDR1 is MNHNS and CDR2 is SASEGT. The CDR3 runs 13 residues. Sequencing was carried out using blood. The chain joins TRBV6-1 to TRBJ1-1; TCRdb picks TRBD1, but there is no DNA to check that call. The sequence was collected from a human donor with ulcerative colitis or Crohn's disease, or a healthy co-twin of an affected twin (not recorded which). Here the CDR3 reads CASKAGGSSEAFF.